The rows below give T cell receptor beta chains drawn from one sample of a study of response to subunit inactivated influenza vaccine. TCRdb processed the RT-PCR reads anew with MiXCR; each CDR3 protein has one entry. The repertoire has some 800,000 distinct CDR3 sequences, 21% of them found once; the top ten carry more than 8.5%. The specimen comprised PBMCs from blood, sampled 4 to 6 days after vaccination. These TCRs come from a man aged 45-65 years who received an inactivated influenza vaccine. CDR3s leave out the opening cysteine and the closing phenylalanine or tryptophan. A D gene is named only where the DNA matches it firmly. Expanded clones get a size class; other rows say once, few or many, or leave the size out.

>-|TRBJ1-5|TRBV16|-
ASSQIRTGNQPQH
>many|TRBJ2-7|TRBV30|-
AWSVRNNEQY
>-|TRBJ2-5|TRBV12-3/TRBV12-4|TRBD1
ASSFFSGQGLETQY
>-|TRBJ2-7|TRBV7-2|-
ASRGRFYEQY
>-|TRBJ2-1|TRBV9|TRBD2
ASSDQQRDYNEQF
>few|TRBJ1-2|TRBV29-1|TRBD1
SVEGQDDYGYT
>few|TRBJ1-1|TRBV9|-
ASSLGHPSAEAF
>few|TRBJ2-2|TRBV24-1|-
ATSTARNTGELF
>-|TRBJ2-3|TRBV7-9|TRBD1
ATNGVGQGLSTDTQY
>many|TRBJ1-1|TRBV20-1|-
SARDSLNTEAF
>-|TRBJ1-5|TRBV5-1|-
ASSLEAGSNQPQH
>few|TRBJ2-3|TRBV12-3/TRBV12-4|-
ASTRTPTDTQY
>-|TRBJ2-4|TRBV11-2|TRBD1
ASSSQGVLTLAKNIQY
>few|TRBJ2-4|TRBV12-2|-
ASRLGPSGVAKNIQY
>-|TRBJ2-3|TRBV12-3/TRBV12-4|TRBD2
ASSLSGAGGPDTQY
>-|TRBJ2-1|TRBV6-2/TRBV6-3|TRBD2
ASSKILAGLGNEQF
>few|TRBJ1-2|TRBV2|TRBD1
ASSAWTGGRKYGYT
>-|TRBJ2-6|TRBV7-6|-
ASSQRGPGANVLT
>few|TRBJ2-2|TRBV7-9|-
ASSLWAGQHSGELF
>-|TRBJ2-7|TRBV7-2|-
ASSFAGGAQEQY
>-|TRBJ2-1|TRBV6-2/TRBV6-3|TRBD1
ASSLQGARYNEQF
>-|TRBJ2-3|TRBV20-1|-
SAREPSTDTQY
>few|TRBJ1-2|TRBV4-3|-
ASSQVDVRRGYGYT
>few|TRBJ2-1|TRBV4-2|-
ASSQESISGEQF
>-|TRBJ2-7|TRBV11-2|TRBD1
ASSTPRDRDHLVRYAQY
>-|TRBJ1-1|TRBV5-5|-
ASSLRETEAF
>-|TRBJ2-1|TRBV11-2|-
ASSGGRGARDEQF
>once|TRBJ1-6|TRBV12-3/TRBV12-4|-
ASSYPGSPLH
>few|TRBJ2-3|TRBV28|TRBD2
ASSLSPSGGGDTQY
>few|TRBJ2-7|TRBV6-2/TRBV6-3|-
ASSYTTFQPYEQY
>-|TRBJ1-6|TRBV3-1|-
ASSQGGGSPLH
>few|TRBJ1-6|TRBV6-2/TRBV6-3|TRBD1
ASSTTGINSPLH
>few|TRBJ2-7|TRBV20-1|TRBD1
SAGRTGGSYEQY
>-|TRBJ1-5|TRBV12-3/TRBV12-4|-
ASSLDGAGGQPQH
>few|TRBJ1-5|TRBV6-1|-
ASSEWPRQPQH
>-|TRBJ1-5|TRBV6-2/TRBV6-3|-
ASSYSSGFVMGNQPQH
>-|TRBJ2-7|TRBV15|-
ATSRDARSDEQY
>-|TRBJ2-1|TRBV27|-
ASGYPSGHEQF
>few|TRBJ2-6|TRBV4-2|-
ASSQDMRGDGANVLT
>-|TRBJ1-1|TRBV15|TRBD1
ATSRDRGSTEAF
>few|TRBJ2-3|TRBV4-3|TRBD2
ASSQHSGSTPDTQY
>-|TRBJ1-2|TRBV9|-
ASRSTGNYGYT
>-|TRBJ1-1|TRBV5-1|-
ASSLAYRATEAF
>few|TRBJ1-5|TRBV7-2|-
ASSFTENQPQH